This TCR beta chain is drawn from a study of Ad26.COV2.S vaccination and SARS-CoV-2 variants. General study results and limits: Whether participants received vaccine or placebo, their non-spike TCR breadth was similar.

As concerns this clone: Its specificity is unknown. In the same sample, other DNA sequences code for this CDR3.

This CDR3 spans 13 amino acids. V was cut by 3 bases and J by 0 bases, with 6 bases left in between. Treatment given: roughly 18 received Ad26.COV2.S at low or high dose, single or two shots; about 5 received placebo; per-sample allocation not given. Samples analyzed were those drawn on day 63 after the first vaccine or placebo injection. Method: immunoSEQ multiplex PCR; TCRdb's copy keeps in-frame clones and lacks some. This sample yields hundreds of thousands of clones, of which roughly 90% are seen a single time; approximately 1.5% belongs to the top ten. The specimen was peripheral blood, collected in a trial of Ad26.COV2.S vaccine versus placebo. The receptor was isolated from a person aged 18-65 years who received the Ad26.COV2.S COVID-19 vaccine or a placebo. This sequence joins TRBV12-3 or TRBV12-4 and TRBJ2-7; the D is unclear. For the CDR3, the DNA is TGTGCCAGCAGTTTGCGCCGCTCCTACGAGCAGTACTTC. Translating it yields CASSLRRSYEQYF.